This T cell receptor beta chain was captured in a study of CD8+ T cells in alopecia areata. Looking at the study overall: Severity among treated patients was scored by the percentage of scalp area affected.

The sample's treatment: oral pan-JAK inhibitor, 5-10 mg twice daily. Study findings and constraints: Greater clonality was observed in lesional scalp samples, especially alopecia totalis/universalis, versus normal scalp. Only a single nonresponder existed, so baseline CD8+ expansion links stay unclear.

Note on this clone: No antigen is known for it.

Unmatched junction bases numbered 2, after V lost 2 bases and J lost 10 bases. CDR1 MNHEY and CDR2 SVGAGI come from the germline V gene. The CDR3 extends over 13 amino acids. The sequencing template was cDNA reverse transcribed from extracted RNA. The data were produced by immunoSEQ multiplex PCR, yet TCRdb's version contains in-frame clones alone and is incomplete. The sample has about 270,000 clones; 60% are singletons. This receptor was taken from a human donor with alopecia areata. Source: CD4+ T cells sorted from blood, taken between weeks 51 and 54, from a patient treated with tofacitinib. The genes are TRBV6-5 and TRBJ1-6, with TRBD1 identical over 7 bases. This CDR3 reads CASSYHRGSPLHF. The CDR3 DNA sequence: TGTGCCAGCAGTTACCACAGGGGCTCACCCCTCCACTTT.